This TCR beta chain was retrieved from a study of regulatory T cells in long-lasting Graves disease. From germline, CDR1 is MNHEY and CDR2 SMNVEV (reference sequence). The CDR3 sequence is 19 residues long. Time point of the sample: newly diagnosed GD, antithyroid drugs for less than 3 months. RNA from PBMCs was the source of the TCR library. With iRepertoire HTBI primers and Arm-PCR of CDR3 regions, TCR beta libraries were built. TCRdb re-called the multiplex PCR reads with MiXCR, one entry per CDR3 protein. Here the sample spans 400,000 to 550,000 distinct CDR3 sequences, approximately 15% being singletons. Note on this clonotype: A much larger clone differs by one base, so this may be a read error.

This sample also appeared in a second study, on T cells in Graves' hyperthyroidism and ophthalmopathy.

The specimen was peripheral blood mononuclear cells (PBMCs), collected at new diagnosis, from a patient treated with antithyroid drugs. The TCR comes from a woman aged 25 to 45 with Graves disease. This rearrangement joins TRBV27 to TRBJ2-3, with 14 bases lining up with TRBD2. CDR3 region: CTTTATSGRAEVGTDTQYF. The DNA of the CDR3 is TGTACCACCACCGCGACTAGCGGGAGGGCCGAGGTGGGAACAGATACGCAGTATTTT.